Each of the 23 T cell receptor beta chains below was sequenced from the same sample in a study of T cell responses to AZD1222 COVID-19 vaccine. The data were produced by immunoSEQ multiplex PCR, yet TCRdb's version contains in-frame clones alone and is incomplete. The sample records around 270,000 clones, 90% to 95% being singletons. The input for sequencing was peripheral blood, taken 28 days after the second AZD1222 dose. These receptors all come from an adult who received the AZD1222 COVID-19 vaccine.

The rearrangement links TRBV25-1 to TRBJ2-7; 12 nucleotides line up with TRBD2. V trimming: 5 bases; J trimming: 7 bases; junction bases outside the gene matches: 3. Per the germline V gene, CDR1 is MGHDK and CDR2 is SYGVNS. The CDR3 totals 13 residues. CDR3 sequence (DNA): TGTGCCAGCAGTCTAGCGGGAGGGCGGGAGCAGTACTTC. Protein product: CASSLAGGREQYF.

The chain employs TRBV19 and TRBJ2-5; TRBD1 matches 11 bases. The CDR3 contains 14 residues. V was clipped by 9 bases and J by 2 bases; unmatched bases: 5. Germline values: CDR1 LNHDA, CDR2 SQIVND (reference sequence). CDR3 coding DNA: TGTGCCAGCAGGACAGGGGGCCCGCAAGAGACCCAGTACTTC. It specifies CASRTGGPQETQYF.

The rearrangement links TRBV19 to TRBJ1-1; no definite D call. This CDR3 has 13 amino acids. Germline assignment: CDR1 LNHDA and CDR2 SQIVND (reference sequence). V gave up 6 bases and J gave up 1 base, with 9 bases separating them. The chain's CDR3 is CASSGRRNTEAFF. The CDR3 DNA reads as TGTGCCAGTAGCGGGCGCAGGAACACTGAAGCTTTCTTT.

The V gene is TRBV9, the J gene TRBJ2-3, with D tentatively TRBD1 (6 bases). The CDR3 consists of 16 residues. Between the trimmed V and J ends, which lost 4 bases and 2 bases, there was a span of 17 bases. Germline V CDR1 and CDR2: SGDLS, YYNGEE. The CDR3 coding sequence is TGTGCCAGCAGCCCCCTTCGGACAGCCTTCACAGATACGCAGTATTTT. Its protein is CASSPLRTAFTDTQYF.

The chain couples TRBV7-9 to TRBJ1-1; no reliable D call. The CDR3 extends over 15 amino acids. The V gene's germline CDR1 is SEHNR and CDR2 FQNEAQ (reference sequence). V lost 1 base and J 2 bases, leaving 11 bases between the germline ends. CDR3 residues: CASSLELNFNTEAFF. The DNA for the CDR3 is TGTGCCAGCAGCTTAGAGTTAAACTTCAACACTGAAGCTTTCTTT.

V usage is TRBV2 and J usage is TRBJ2-2; no firm D call. Germline CDR1 is SNHLY and CDR2 is FYNNEI. V lost 5 bases and J lost 7, with 11 bases in between. The CDR3 has 13 residues. CDR3: CASSLNYNGELFF. The CDR3 nucleotides read TGTGCCAGCAGTCTTAACTATAACGGGGAGCTGTTTTTT. The variable domain in full, completed from reference TRBV2 and TRBJ2-2, reads EPEVTQTPSHQVTQMGQEVILRCVPISNHLYFYWYRQILGQKVEFLVSFYNNEISEKSEIFDDQFSVERPDGSNFTLKIRSTKLEDSAMYFCASSLNYNGELFFGEGSRLTVL.

This chain uses TRBV28 with TRBJ1-5; D is perhaps TRBD1 (5 bases). V was cut by 5 bases and J by 2 bases, with 16 bases left in between. This CDR3 spans 16 amino acids. Germline CDR1 MDHEN, CDR2 SYDVKM. The CDR3 DNA follows: TGTGCCAGCAGTCAAACGGGGCAGGGAGGCAATCAGCCCCAGCATTTT. Translating gives CASSQTGQGGNQPQHF. The variable domain in full, completed from reference TRBV28 and TRBJ1-5, reads DVKVTQSSRYLVKRTGEKVFLECVQDMDHENMFWYRQDPGLGLRLIYFSYDVKMKEKGDIPEGYSVSREKKERFSLILESASTNQTSMYLCASSQTGQGGNQPQHFGDGTRLSIL.

V usage is TRBV2 and J usage is TRBJ2-5; D gene ambiguous. The CDR3 is made up of 12 amino acids. The ends were cut back, 5 bases at V and 5 bases at J, with 9 bases in the middle. Germline V gene data show CDR1 as SNHLY and CDR2 as FYNNEI. The CDR3 region is CASSSSGETQYF. CDR3 coding DNA: TGTGCCAGCAGTTCTAGTGGTGAGACCCAGTACTTC.

The rearrangement uses TRBV5-5 and TRBJ1-1; TRBD1 might be the D (5 bases). The CDR3 has 13 residues. V gave up 4 bases and J gave up 4 bases, with 11 bases separating them. Germline-derived CDR1 and CDR2 are SGHKS and YYEKEE (reference sequence). This CDR3 reads CASSQNRGTEAFF. The DNA of the CDR3 is TGTGCCAGCAGCCAGAATAGGGGCACTGAAGCTTTCTTT. Full variable domain (remainder filled in from reference TRBV5-5 and TRBJ1-1): DAGVTQSPTHLIKTRGQQVTLRCSPISGHKSVSWYQQVLGQGPQFIFQYYEKEERGRGNFPDRFSARQFPNYSSELNVNALLLGDSALYLCASSQNRGTEAFFGQGTRLTVV.

V is TRBV28 and J is TRBJ1-2, with 11 bases lining up with TRBD1. This CDR3 contains 15 residues. The V gene's germline CDR1 is MDHEN and CDR2 SYDVKM. Losses at the gene ends were 5 bases for V and 7 bases for J; bases not matched to a gene: 9. DNA of the CDR3: TGTGCCAGCAGTGAGGAGGGACAGGGGGTAGTTGGCTACACCTTC. It translates to CASSEEGQGVVGYTF.

J is TRBJ2-7 and V is TRBV24-1, with no clear D. With 7 bases removed from V and 4 bases from J, the gap between germline ends came to 13 bases. Germline lookup yields CDR1 KGHDR and CDR2 SFDVKD. The length of the CDR3 is 13 residues. The CDR3 loop reads CATSAHGEYEQYF. CDR3 in DNA: TGTGCCACCAGCGCTCATGGAGAGTACGAGCAGTACTTC.

Here the CDR3 reads CASSQYTSGVEQYF. DNA for the CDR3: TGCGCCAGCAGTCAATACACCTCAGGGGTCGAGCAGTACTTC. The genes are TRBV5-1 and TRBJ2-7; a possible D gene is TRBD1 (6 bases). The CDR3 runs 14 residues. V lost 5 bases to trimming and J lost 6 bases, with 18 bases between them. Germline V gene data show CDR1 as SGHRS and CDR2 as YFSETQ.

The chain couples TRBV7-9 to TRBJ2-1; D not resolved. Germline V gene lookup returns CDR1 SEHNR and CDR2 FQNEAQ (reference sequence). V gave up 4 bases and J gave up 4 bases, with 2 bases separating them. This CDR3 contains 11 residues. DNA for the CDR3: TGTGCCAGCAGCTATTACAATGAGCAGTTCTTC. This translates into CASSYYNEQFF. The entire variable domain, with the rest obtained from reference TRBV7-9 and TRBJ2-1, is as follows: DTGVSQNPRHKITKRGQNVTFRCDPISEHNRLYWYRQTLGQGPEFLTYFQNEAQLEKSRLLSDRFSAERPKGSFSTLEIQRTEQGDSAMYLCASSYYNEQFFGPGTRLTVL.

This chain links TRBV3-1 (or the pseudogene TRBV3-2) with TRBJ1-5; tentative D call: TRBD1 (6 bases). This CDR3 comprises 13 residues. Germline V lookup: CDR1 LGHDT, CDR2 YNNKEL (reference sequence). Trimming pared 2 bases from V and 9 bases from J, leaving 11 bases between. In DNA form, the CDR3 reads TGTGCCAGCAGCCAAACAGGGTTCGGGCCCCAGCATTTT. Translated, it gives CASSQTGFGPQHF.

The gene calls are TRBV6-5 and TRBJ1-2; TRBD1 is a possible D gene (5 bases). Trimming shortened V by 6 bases and J by 3 bases, and 14 bases separated the two germline ends. The CDR3 consists of 14 residues. Germline V gene data show CDR1 as MNHEY and CDR2 as SVGAGI. CDR3: CASRGRGSDYGYTF. The CDR3 DNA sequence: TGTGCCAGCAGGGGACGGGGTTCAGACTATGGCTACACCTTC.

This chain uses TRBV18 with TRBJ1-5, with D perhaps matching TRBD1 (5 bases). Germline loops: CDR1 KGHSH, CDR2 LQKENI. Deletions cut 3 bases from V and 6 bases from J, with 9 bases between. The CDR3 totals 13 residues. CDR3 protein: CASSPLRGQPQHF. The CDR3 DNA is TGTGCCAGCTCACCTCTTAGGGGTCAGCCCCAGCATTTT.

This chain joins TRBV12-3 or TRBV12-4 and TRBJ1-3, with D unclear. V was trimmed by 8 bases and J by 0 bases, leaving 8 bases between them. The CDR3 sequence is 13 residues long. This CDR3 is CASGGLSGNTIYF. CDR3 sequence (DNA): TGTGCCAGCGGCGGACTCTCTGGAAACACCATATATTTT.

The rearrangement joins TRBV7-7 to TRBJ2-5, with 12 positions matching TRBD2. Trimming at V came to 5 bases and at J to 9 bases, leaving 10 bases not matched to a gene. The CDR3 consists of 15 residues. Germline V gene lookup returns CDR1 SSHAT and CDR2 FNYEAQ (reference sequence). CDR3 in amino acids: CASSPLAGGRGAQYF. In nucleotides, the CDR3 is TGTGCCAGCAGCCCGCTAGCGGGAGGGCGAGGGGCCCAGTACTTC.

The chain is built from TRBV29-1 and TRBJ1-1; D is perhaps TRBD1 (5 bases). The length of the CDR3 is 13 residues. The V and J ends lost 3 bases and 6 bases respectively, with 14 bases between them. Germline CDR1 is SQVTM and CDR2 is ANQGSEA. This CDR3 is CSVDTLGGSEAFF. Here the CDR3 DNA reads TGCAGCGTTGATACCCTGGGGGGTTCTGAAGCTTTCTTT.

This chain uses TRBV28 with TRBJ2-7, with TRBD2 identical over 10 bases. In germline, CDR1 is MDHEN, CDR2 SYDVKM. CDR3 length equals 17 residues. After removal of 4 bases from V and 5 bases from J, the junction contained 14 bases not matched to a gene. The CDR3 here is CASSSPSSSGGSHEQYF. DNA of the CDR3: TGTGCCAGCAGTTCCCCCTCAAGTAGCGGGGGGTCCCACGAGCAGTACTTC.

J is TRBJ2-3 and V is TRBV9; tentatively, D is TRBD1 or TRBD2 (6 bases each). The CDR3 totals 14 residues. Germline V gene sequence: CDR1 SGDLS, CDR2 YYNGEE. V was pared by 7 bases and J by 4 bases, with 16 bases between. CDR3 in amino acids: CASAPGAGADTQYF. CDR3 bases: TGTGCCAGCGCGCCGGGGGCTGGCGCAGATACGCAGTATTTT.

This clone was recorded once. The V and J genes are TRBV19 and TRBJ2-1; no definite D call. The CDR3 has 12 residues. Trimming left V 5 bases short and J 3 bases short, with 5 bases between. Germline values: CDR1 LNHDA, CDR2 SQIVND (reference sequence). The CDR3 here is CASSGIYNEQFF. CDR3 sequence (DNA): TGTGCCAGTAGTGGGATCTACAATGAGCAGTTCTTC.

The genes are TRBV19 and TRBJ1-2; no definite D call. V was trimmed by 7 bases and J by 6 bases, leaving 15 bases between them. The CDR3 has 13 residues. CDR1 is LNHDA, CDR2 SQIVND, per germline (reference sequence). The DNA for the CDR3 is TGTGCCAGTAAATATGCCCTCGGGGATGGCTACACCTTC. Encoded protein: CASKYALGDGYTF.